These 20 T cell receptor beta chains were sequenced from one sample in a study of blood T cell repertoires in COVID-19. Some clones are missing from TCRdb's copy, which holds only in-frame ones; the method was immunoSEQ multiplex PCR. Found here are approximately 68,000 clones, over 80% of them singletons; the top ten hold approximately 19%. Sequencing was carried out using peripheral blood. Receptors originate from a human donor in a cohort sampled during active COVID-19.

The chain joins TRBV9 to TRBJ1-2, with TRBD1 matching over 8 bases. Trimming at V came to 4 bases and at J to 4 bases, leaving 18 bases not matched to a gene. Germline V gene lookup returns CDR1 SGDLS and CDR2 YYNGEE. The CDR3 length is 18 residues. The CDR3 bases are TGTGCCAGCAGCCCAACTAGTGCAGGGGGCGAATATAGCTATGGCTACACCTTC. This translates into CASSPTSAGGEYSYGYTF.

This clone was seen more than once but under ten times. V is TRBV7-8 and J is TRBJ2-7; D is ambiguous. Trimming took off 0 bases at V and 6 bases at J, with 9 bases between the two ends. CDR1 is SGHVS and CDR2 is FQNEAQ in the germline V gene. This CDR3 has 13 residues. In DNA, the CDR3 is TGTGCCAGCAGCTTAGCGCCGTCAGGCGAGCAGTACTTC. Translation gives CASSLAPSGEQYF.

The count of this clone is one. The chain joins TRBV5-6 to TRBJ2-7; no clear D gene. The length of the CDR3 is 12 residues. With 4 bases removed from V and 0 bases from J, the gap between germline ends came to 5 bases. Germline values: CDR1 SGHDT, CDR2 YYEEEE. The chain's CDR3 is CASSLSSYEQYF. Here the CDR3 DNA reads TGTGCCAGCAGCCTGAGCTCCTACGAGCAGTACTTC.

This chain uses TRBV11-2 with TRBJ1-3; 9 bases are shared with TRBD1. The germline V gene has CDR1 SGHAT and CDR2 FQNNGV. V lost 5 bases and J lost 8; bases outside the gene matches: 4. The CDR3 has 13 amino acids. As DNA, the CDR3 is TGTGCCAGCAGCCCGGACAGGGGTTACACCATATATTTT. Residues: CASSPDRGYTIYF.

The chain recombines TRBV27 with TRBJ1-6; D unresolved. The CDR3 consists of 16 residues. Trimming removed 7 bases from V and 10 bases from J, with 23 bases in between. The germline V gene encodes CDR1 MNHEY and CDR2 SMNVEV (reference sequence). The CDR3 protein is CASTPFSLGAGSPLHF. The CDR3 DNA sequence: TGTGCCAGCACCCCTTTTAGCCTTGGAGCGGGGTCACCCCTCCACTTT.

V gene TRBV5-5 combines with J gene TRBJ1-2, with 8 bases aligning to TRBD1. J gave up 3 bases and V 4 bases, and 5 bases lay outside the gene matches. This CDR3 has 14 amino acids. CDR1 is SGHKS and CDR2 is YYEKEE in the germline V gene (reference sequence). The CDR3, as DNA: TGTGCCAGCAGCCCGTTGACAGGGGACTATGGCTACACCTTC. Protein: CASSPLTGDYGYTF.

The chain employs TRBV19 and TRBJ2-6; D ambiguous. Between the trimmed V and J ends, which lost 6 bases and 0 bases, there was a span of 15 bases. The CDR3 runs to 17 residues. The germline V gene encodes CDR1 LNHDA and CDR2 SQIVND (reference sequence). The CDR3 loop is CASSPGHPGSGANVLTF. CDR3 bases: TGTGCCAGTAGCCCGGGTCATCCTGGCTCTGGGGCCAACGTCCTGACTTTC. The full variable domain, in which reference TRBV19 and TRBJ2-6 provide the parts outside the CDR3, is DGGITQSPKYLFRKEGQNVTLSCEQNLNHDAMYWYRQDPGQGLRLIYYSQIVNDFQKGDIAEGYSVSREKKESFPLTVTSAQKNPTAFYLCASSPGHPGSGANVLTFGAGSRLTVL.

V is TRBV15 and J is TRBJ2-3; the D gene is possibly TRBD2 (7 bases). Trimming stripped 0 bases from V and 5 bases from J, with 15 bases between. This CDR3 is built from 16 residues. Per the germline V gene, CDR1 is LNHNV and CDR2 is YYDKDF (reference sequence). The DNA of the CDR3 is TGTGCCACCAGCAGAGATCCTGAGGGGGGGATAGATACGCAGTATTTT. This sequence encodes CATSRDPEGGIDTQYF.

The chain is built from TRBV18 and TRBJ1-4; a weak D match, TRBD1 (5 bases). This CDR3 contains 18 residues. Trimming left V 0 bases short and J 4 bases short, with 18 bases between. The germline V gene encodes CDR1 KGHSH and CDR2 LQKENI. CDR3 in DNA: TGTGCCAGCTCACCACCGATGGGTGGAGGGGCCGGTAATGAAAAACTGTTTTTT. This encodes CASSPPMGGGAGNEKLFF.

This clone is a singleton in its sample. The CDR3: CASSRTLYEQYF. CDR3 in DNA: TGTGCCAGCAGCCGGACACTCTACGAGCAGTACTTC. V and J are TRBV12-3 or TRBV12-4 and TRBJ2-7, with TRBD1 as a possible D gene (5 bases). The germline V and J ends were trimmed by 6 bases and 3 bases, with 9 bases remaining between them. The CDR3 loop spans 12 amino acids.

V is TRBV4-1 and J is TRBJ2-7; possible D gene TRBD2, 6 bases. Trimming shortened V by 4 bases and J by 1 base, and 11 bases separated the two germline ends. The CDR3 has 14 residues. Germline-derived CDR1 and CDR2 are MGHRA and YSYEKL. CDR3 protein: CASSRAAGSYEQYF. The DNA for the CDR3 is TGCGCCAGCAGCCGGGCGGCGGGGTCCTACGAGCAGTACTTC.

This chain connects TRBV5-6 to TRBJ2-6, with 9 bases matching TRBD1. J was trimmed by 2 bases and V by 3 bases; bases with no gene match: 0. The germline V gene encodes CDR1 SGHDT and CDR2 YYEEEE. The CDR3 has 15 residues. CDR3 loop: CASSWTGAGANVLTF. DNA for the CDR3: TGTGCCAGCAGCTGGACAGGGGCTGGGGCCAACGTCCTGACTTTC.

V gene TRBV15 combines with J gene TRBJ2-7; 9 bases align to TRBD1. There are 16 residues in the CDR3. The V segment lost 0 bases and the J segment 3 bases; nucleotides outside the gene matches: 6. Germline assignment: CDR1 LNHNV and CDR2 YYDKDF (reference sequence). The CDR3 sequence: CATSRDRGTGSYEQYF. DNA for the CDR3: TGTGCCACCAGCAGAGATCGGGGGACAGGGAGCTACGAGCAGTACTTC. Full variable domain (missing parts from reference TRBV15 and TRBJ2-7): DAMVIQNPRYQVTQFGKPVTLSCSQTLNHNVMYWYQQKSSQAPKLLFHYYDKDFNNEADTPDNFQSRRPNTSFCFLDIRSPGLGDTAMYLCATSRDRGTGSYEQYFGPGTRLTVT.

The rearrangement links TRBV6-1 to TRBJ2-7; 7 nucleotides align to TRBD1. J was trimmed by 3 bases and V by 1 base; bases with no gene match: 12. The CDR3 is 17 amino acids. From germline, CDR1 is MNHNS and CDR2 SASEGT. The CDR3 spells CASSEGVQGPIFYEQYF. Written as DNA, the CDR3 is TGTGCCAGCAGTGAAGGCGTACAGGGGCCGATTTTCTACGAGCAGTACTTC.

The sample holds one count of this clone. V gene TRBV4-1 combines with J gene TRBJ2-5; TRBD2 might be the D (5 bases). In germline, CDR1 is MGHRA, CDR2 YSYEKL. CDR3 size: 16 residues. Trimming removed 1 base at V and 1 base at J, with 13 bases between. The CDR3 DNA sequence: TGCGCCAGCAGCCAAGTGAGGTGGAGGTCCCAAGAGACCCAGTACTTC. It codes for CASSQVRWRSQETQYF.

The chain employs TRBV29-1 and TRBJ2-1, with TRBD2 matching 12 bases. The germline V gene has CDR1 SQVTM and CDR2 ANQGSEA. The CDR3 runs 14 residues. The V segment lost 3 bases and the J segment 7 bases; nucleotides outside the gene matches: 4. The DNA of the CDR3 is TGCAGCGTTGATGCTAGCGGGGGGGCGAATGAGCAGTTCTTC. Translated: CSVDASGGANEQFF.

The CDR3 region is CASGPGTPDTQYF. The CDR3 coding sequence is TGTGCTAGTGGCCCAGGGACACCAGATACGCAGTATTTT. This chain connects TRBV12-5 to TRBJ2-3; a weak D match, TRBD1 (6 bases). V was shortened by 6 bases and J by 4 bases, with 11 bases between the two germline ends. This CDR3 spans 13 amino acids. Germline V CDR1 and CDR2: LGHNT, FRNRAP.

The genes are TRBV5-1 and TRBJ2-1; the match to TRBD2 covers 7 bases. Looked up from germline, CDR1 is SGHRS and CDR2 is YFSETQ. The CDR3 covers 14 residues. V lost 4 bases and J lost 0; bases outside the gene matches: 1. The DNA of the CDR3 is TGCGCCAGCAGCAGCGGGGACTCCTACAATGAGCAGTTCTTC. Protein product: CASSSGDSYNEQFF. Based on the CDR3 plus reference TRBV5-1 and TRBJ2-1, the full variable domain is KAGVTQTPRYLIKTRGQQVTLSCSPISGHRSVSWYQQTPGQGLQFLFEYFSETQRNKGNFPGRFSGRQFSNSRSEMNVSTLELGDSALYLCASSSGDSYNEQFFGPGTRLTVL.

The chain couples TRBV4-1 to TRBJ1-2; D is undetermined. The CDR3 length is 15 residues. Germline CDR1 and CDR2: MGHRA and YSYEKL. Trimming left V 1 base short and J 7 bases short, with 16 bases between. The CDR3 sequence: CASSQVGGAVGGYTF. The CDR3 DNA reads TGCGCCAGCAGCCAAGTGGGTGGAGCGGTTGGTGGCTACACCTTC.

This clone was seen a handful of times. DNA of the CDR3: TGTGCCAGCAGCTACACAGGACGGACTGAAGCTTTCTTT. It is translated as CASSYTGRTEAFF. The chain has TRBV7-8 and TRBJ1-1; D is perhaps TRBD1 (5 bases). The CDR3 has 13 residues. Germline lookup yields CDR1 SGHVS and CDR2 FQNEAQ. Trimming cost V 4 bases and J 5 bases, with 11 bases left between them.